A selection of T cell receptor beta chains follows, all from one sample in a study of blood T cell repertoires in COVID-19. TCRdb's copy holds only in-frame clones and misses some; the assay was immunoSEQ multiplex PCR. This repertoire shows around 170,000 clones, roughly nine tenths found once; its top ten account for roughly 2.8%. Material: peripheral blood. These receptor sequences come from a woman aged 30 to 39 with active or convalescent COVID-19. The CDR3 runs from the conserved cysteine through the conserved F or W. The D gene is left open where the match is weak. Not all rows give a size; the values are once, few, many and, for expanded clones, a class.

j_call | d_call | v_call | clone_size | cdr3_aa | cdr3_nt
TRBJ2-2 | TRBD1 | TRBV5-1 | few | CASSSWTGRTTGELFF | TGCGCCAGCAGCTCCTGGACAGGGAGGACCACCGGGGAGCTGTTTTTT
TRBJ1-2 | TRBD1 | TRBV7-9 | - | CASRDREAGYTF | TGTGCCAGCAGGGACAGGGAGGCTGGCTACACCTTC
TRBJ1-2 | TRBD1 | TRBV19 | once | CASGTGASYGYTF | TGTGCCAGCGGGACAGGGGCGAGCTATGGCTACACCTTC
TRBJ2-7 | TRBD1 | TRBV30 | - | CAWSAGGNYEQYF | TGTGCCTGGAGTGCAGGGGGCAACTACGAGCAGTACTTC
TRBJ2-2 | TRBD1 | TRBV11-2 | - | CASSRGQASTGELFF | TGTGCCAGCAGCCGAGGACAGGCGAGCACCGGGGAGCTGTTTTTT
TRBJ1-5 | - | TRBV10-3 | - | CAISESGGVNQPQHF | TGTGCCATCAGTGAGTCCGGGGGGGTCAATCAGCCCCAGCATTTT
TRBJ1-5 | - | TRBV9 | - | CASSVGAGQPQHF | TGTGCCAGCAGCGTAGGGGCTGGGCAGCCCCAGCATTTT
TRBJ1-5 | - | TRBV30 | - | CAWSVSDTNQPQHF | TGTGCCTGGAGTGTGTCGGACACTAATCAGCCCCAGCATTTT
TRBJ1-2 | - | TRBV2 | - | CASSDLDRVSYTF | TGTGCCAGCAGCGATCTAGACCGGGTCAGCTACACCTTC
TRBJ1-4 | TRBD1 | TRBV14 | - | CASSQAAQGANEKLFF | TGTGCCAGCAGCCAAGCCGCACAGGGGGCTAATGAAAAACTGTTTTTT
TRBJ2-2 | TRBD2 | TRBV5-6 | - | CASSLGGGRAATGELFF | TGTGCCAGCAGCTTGGGCGGCGGGAGGGCCGCCACCGGGGAGCTGTTTTTT
TRBJ1-6 | - | TRBV28 | - | CASSLGLNSPLHF | TGTGCCAGCAGTTTGGGGCTAAATTCACCCCTCCACTTT
TRBJ2-1 | - | TRBV7-7 | - | CASSLSENNEQFF | TGTGCTAGCAGCTTATCAGAAAACAATGAGCAGTTCTTC
TRBJ2-5 | - | TRBV5-4 | - | CASSLGGPETQYF | TGTGCCAGCAGCTTGGGTGGGCCAGAGACCCAGTACTTC
TRBJ2-1 | TRBD2 | TRBV30 | once | CAWGLGLAGGDEQFF | TGTGCCTGGGGACTTGGACTAGCGGGCGGCGATGAGCAGTTCTTC
TRBJ1-6 | - | TRBV5-6 | - | CASSSHPPELREYNSPLHF | TGTGCCAGCAGCTCCCACCCCCCAGAGCTCCGGGAATATAATTCACCCCTCCACTTT
TRBJ1-4 | TRBD1 | TRBV7-2 | - | CASSLASTTGLNEKLFF | TGTGCCAGCAGCTTAGCCTCTACGACAGGGCTTAATGAAAAACTGTTTTTT
TRBJ1-2 | - | TRBV6-5 | few | CASRGAGVKYGYTF | TGTGCCAGCAGAGGAGCGGGAGTGAAGTATGGCTACACCTTC
TRBJ2-3 | - | TRBV5-1 | - | CASSLTGKGTDTQYF | TGCGCCAGCAGCTTAACAGGGAAGGGTACAGATACGCAGTATTTT
TRBJ1-5 | - | TRBV30 | - | CAWSAGPNQPQHF | TGTGCCTGGAGTGCAGGGCCGAATCAGCCCCAGCATTTT
TRBJ2-4 | TRBD1 | TRBV28 | - | CASRRDRVLAKNIQYF | TGTGCCAGCAGGCGAGACAGGGTTTTAGCCAAAAACATTCAGTACTTC
TRBJ1-6 | TRBD1 | TRBV3-1/TRBV3-2 | - | CASSPHSGQGASLHF | TGTGCCAGCAGCCCGCATAGTGGACAGGGGGCGTCCCTCCACTTT
TRBJ1-6 | - | TRBV7-9 | - | CAASTANSPLHF | TGTGCCGCGAGCACCGCCAATTCACCCCTCCACTTT
TRBJ1-2 | TRBD1 | TRBV3-1/TRBV3-2 | - | CASSQVSTGGVQPYGYTF | TGTGCCAGCAGCCAAGTTTCTACAGGGGGCGTCCAACCCTATGGCTACACCTTC
TRBJ2-2 | - | TRBV11-3 | - | CASSYGGTVFF | TGTGCCAGCAGCTACGGCGGAACGGTGTTTTTT
TRBJ1-5 | TRBD1 | TRBV19 | - | CASTAGTGNQPQHF | TGTGCCAGTACCGCCGGGACAGGGAATCAGCCCCAGCATTTT
TRBJ1-2 | TRBD1 | TRBV6-5 | once | CAISTGANYGYTF | TGTGCCATTTCGACAGGGGCTAACTATGGCTACACCTTC
TRBJ1-1 | - | TRBV3-1/TRBV3-2 | - | CASSQGSGWRDTEAFF | TGTGCCAGCAGCCAGGGGTCAGGGTGGAGGGACACTGAAGCTTTCTTT
TRBJ2-7 | - | TRBV7-2 | - | CASSSPSSGIISYEQYF | TGTGCCAGCAGCTCCCCGAGTAGCGGCATCATCTCCTACGAGCAGTACTTC
TRBJ2-3 | TRBD1 | TRBV18 | - | CASSSGQGGTDTQYF | TGTGCCAGCTCATCGGGACAGGGGGGCACAGATACGCAGTATTTT
TRBJ2-3 | - | TRBV11-3 | - | CASSLRDTQYF | TGTGCCAGCAGCTTGCGAGATACGCAGTATTTT
TRBJ2-1 | - | TRBV7-8 | - | CASSFLRGGNEQFF | TGTGCCAGCAGCTTCTTGCGGGGAGGCAATGAGCAGTTCTTC
TRBJ1-1 | - | TRBV28 | - | CASSLREDLAFF | TGTGCCAGCAGTTTGAGGGAGGATCTTGCTTTCTTT
TRBJ2-2 | - | TRBV6-1 | - | CASSEAVLNTGELFF | TGTGCCAGCAGTGAAGCCGTACTCAACACCGGGGAGCTGTTTTTT
TRBJ2-6 | - | TRBV9 | - | CASSVGHESGANVLTF | TGTGCCAGCAGCGTAGGGCACGAATCTGGGGCCAACGTCCTGACTTTC
TRBJ1-1 | - | TRBV2 | - | CASTAEGPNTEAFF | TGTGCCAGCACCGCGGAGGGGCCGAACACTGAAGCTTTCTTT
TRBJ2-7 | - | TRBV5-8 | - | CASSPESADPLYYEQYF | TGTGCCAGCAGCCCAGAGTCAGCGGACCCATTATACTACGAGCAGTACTTC
TRBJ2-7 | - | TRBV5-1 | - | CASSLPSYEQYF | TGCGCCAGCAGCTTGCCCTCCTACGAACAGTACTTC
TRBJ2-3 | - | TRBV29-1 | - | CSVDPPQTGRERSTDTQYF | TGCAGCGTCGATCCACCTCAAACAGGGAGAGAAAGGAGCACAGATACGCAGTATTTT
TRBJ2-1 | - | TRBV28 | - | CASSPFVFGRDNEQFF | TGTGCCAGCAGTCCTTTCGTCTTTGGCAGGGACAATGAGCAGTTCTTC
TRBJ1-5 | TRBD1 | TRBV12-3/TRBV12-4 | once | CASSADRGEPQHF | TGTGCCAGCAGTGCGGACAGGGGTGAGCCCCAGCATTTT
TRBJ1-1 | TRBD1 | TRBV14 | - | CASSRDRGNSEAFF | TGTGCCAGCAGCCGGGACAGGGGAAACTCTGAAGCTTTCTTT
TRBJ2-5 | - | TRBV19 | - | CASSRPLGETQYF | TGTGCCAGTAGTAGGCCCCTCGGGGAGACCCAGTACTTC
TRBJ2-5 | TRBD2 | TRBV7-2 | - | CASSPGWGGSGETQYF | TGTGCCAGCAGCCCTGGCTGGGGGGGGTCGGGGGAGACCCAGTACTTC
TRBJ1-1 | - | TRBV18 | - | CASSPGPNTEAFF | TGTGCCAGCTCACCGGGGCCAAACACTGAAGCTTTCTTT
TRBJ1-4 | TRBD1 | TRBV13 | - | CASSLGTWTGNEKLFF | TGTGCCAGCAGCTTAGGAACTTGGACAGGGAATGAAAAACTGTTTTTT
TRBJ2-1 | TRBD2 | TRBV7-6 | - | CASSLAGTRQNEQFF | TGTGCCAGCAGCTTAGCGGGGACTAGACAGAATGAGCAGTTCTTC
TRBJ1-1 | - | TRBV7-9 | - | CASSTSLRQRTEAFF | TGTGCCAGCAGTACCTCTTTGAGACAGCGCACTGAAGCTTTCTTT
TRBJ2-1 | - | TRBV2 | few | CASILGTFPYNEQFF | TGTGCCAGCATCCTGGGGACTTTCCCCTACAATGAGCAGTTCTTC
TRBJ2-4 | TRBD2 | TRBV4-1 | - | CASSQDRGRGGDIQYF | TGCGCCAGCAGCCAAGATCGTGGGAGGGGAGGAGACATTCAGTACTTC
TRBJ1-2 | - | TRBV5-1 | - | CASSVDSNYGYTF | TGCGCCAGCAGCGTGGACAGTAACTATGGCTACACCTTC
TRBJ1-5 | TRBD1 | TRBV20-1 | - | CSASGTGTSNQPQHF | TGCAGTGCTAGTGGGACAGGCACCAGCAATCAGCCCCAGCATTTT
TRBJ1-1 | TRBD1 | TRBV18 | - | CASSLAGTVNTEAFF | TGTGCCAGCTCACTCGCCGGGACAGTGAACACTGAAGCTTTCTTT
TRBJ2-7 | TRBD1 | TRBV6-5 | - | CASSRNRGQEQYF | TGTGCCAGCAGCCGCAACAGGGGGCAAGAGCAGTACTTC